The 3 T cell receptor beta chains listed next were all sequenced from one sample in a study of blood T cell repertoires in COVID-19. Repertoires were generated with immunoSEQ multiplex PCR, while TCRdb's copy carries only in-frame clones and drops some. The sample lists approximately 210,000 clones; just under 85% were seen once. Sequencing used peripheral blood. These TCRs come from a woman in her forties or fifties with active or convalescent COVID-19.

The table lists this clone with a few counts. The chain employs TRBV11-2 and TRBJ1-6; 7 bases match TRBD1. Trimming removed 5 bases from V and 7 bases from J; junction bases left unmatched: 5. The CDR3 contains 14 residues. Per germline, CDR1 SGHAT and CDR2 FQNNGV. The CDR3 reads CASSLQGWNSPLHF. Here the CDR3 DNA reads TGTGCCAGCAGCCTACAGGGGTGGAATTCACCCCTCCACTTT.

The chain carries TRBV6-5 and TRBJ1-2; 7 bases match TRBD1. The CDR3 totals 14 residues. The J segment lost 2 bases and the V segment lost 7 bases, leaving 7 bases of the junction unmatched. Germline-derived CDR1 and CDR2 are MNHEY and SVGAGI. In nucleotides, the CDR3 is TGTGCCAGCACCTCCCCGGACAGGAACTATGGCTACACCTTC. Protein sequence: CASTSPDRNYGYTF.

The chain joins TRBV11-3 to TRBJ1-3; TRBD1 aligns across 7 bases. This CDR3 is 15 amino acids long. V lost 5 bases and J lost 3; bases outside the gene matches: 7. Germline values: CDR1 SGHNT, CDR2 YENEEA. CDR3: CASSPRTGVGNTIYF. For the CDR3, the DNA is TGTGCCAGCAGCCCCCGGACAGGCGTTGGAAACACCATATATTTT.